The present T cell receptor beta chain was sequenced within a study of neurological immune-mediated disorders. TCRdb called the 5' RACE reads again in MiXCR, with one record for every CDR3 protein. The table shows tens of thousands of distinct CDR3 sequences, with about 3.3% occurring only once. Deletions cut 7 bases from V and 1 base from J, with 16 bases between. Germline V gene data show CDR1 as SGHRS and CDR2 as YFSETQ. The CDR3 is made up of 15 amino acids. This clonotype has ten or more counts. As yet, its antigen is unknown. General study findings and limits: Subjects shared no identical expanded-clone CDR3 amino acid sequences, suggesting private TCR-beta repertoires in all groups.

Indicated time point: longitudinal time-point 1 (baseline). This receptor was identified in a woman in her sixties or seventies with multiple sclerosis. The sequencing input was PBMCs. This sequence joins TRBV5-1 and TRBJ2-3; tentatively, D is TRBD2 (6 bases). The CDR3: CASLVGGLGTDTQYF. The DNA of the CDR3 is TGCGCCAGCCTTGTCGGAGGGCTGGGCACAGATACGCAGTATTTT.